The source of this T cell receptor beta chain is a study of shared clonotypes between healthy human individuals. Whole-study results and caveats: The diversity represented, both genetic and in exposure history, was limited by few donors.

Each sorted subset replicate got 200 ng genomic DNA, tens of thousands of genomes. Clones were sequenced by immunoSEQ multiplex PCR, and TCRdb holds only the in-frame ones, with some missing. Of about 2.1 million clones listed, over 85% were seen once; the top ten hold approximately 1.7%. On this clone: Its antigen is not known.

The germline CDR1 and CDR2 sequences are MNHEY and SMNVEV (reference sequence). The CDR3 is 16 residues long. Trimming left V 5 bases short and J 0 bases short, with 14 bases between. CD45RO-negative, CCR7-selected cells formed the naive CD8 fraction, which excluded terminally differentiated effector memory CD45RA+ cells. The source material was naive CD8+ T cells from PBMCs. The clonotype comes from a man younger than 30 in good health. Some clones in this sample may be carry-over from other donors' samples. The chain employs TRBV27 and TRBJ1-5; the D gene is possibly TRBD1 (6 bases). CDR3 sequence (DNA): TGTGCCAGCAGTCCCACAGGGTTCTATAGCAATCAGCCCCAGCATTTT. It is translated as CASSPTGFYSNQPQHF.